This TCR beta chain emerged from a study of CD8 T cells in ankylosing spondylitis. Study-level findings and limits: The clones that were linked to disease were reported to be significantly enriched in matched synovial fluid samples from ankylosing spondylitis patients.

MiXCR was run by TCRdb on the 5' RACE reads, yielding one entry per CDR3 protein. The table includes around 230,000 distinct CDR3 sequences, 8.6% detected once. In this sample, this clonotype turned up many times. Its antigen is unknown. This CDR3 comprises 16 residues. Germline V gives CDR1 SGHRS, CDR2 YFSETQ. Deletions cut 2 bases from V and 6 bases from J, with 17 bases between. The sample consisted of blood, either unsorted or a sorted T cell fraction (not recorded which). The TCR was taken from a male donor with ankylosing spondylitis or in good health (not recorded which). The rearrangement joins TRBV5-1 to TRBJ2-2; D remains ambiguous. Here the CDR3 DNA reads TGCGCCAGCAGCTTTTTGCGAGACTCAGGATCCGGGGAGCTGTTTTTT. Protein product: CASSFLRDSGSGELFF.